This is a list of T cell receptor beta chains from one sample in a study of T-cell memory formation after mild COVID-19. TCRdb redid the calling of the 5' RACE reads with MiXCR, one entry per CDR3 protein. The table has roughly 100,000 distinct CDR3 sequences, about a sixth seen once. What was sequenced was PBMCs or a T cell subset sorted from them (not recorded which). The receptors originated from an adult woman who had mild COVID-19 (a few samples of this study predate the infection). Cell type and time point are not known. Both conserved end residues are part of each CDR3. A D gene is named only where the DNA matches it firmly. Only some rows state a clone size, as once, few, many or a class for expanded clones.

NA,TRBV29-1,TRBJ2-7,NA,TGCAGCGTTGAAGATCCTGGGGAATCCTACGAGCAGTACTTC,CSVEDPGESYEQYF
NA,TRBV24-1,TRBJ2-1,few,TGTGCCACCAGTGTCCCGGTGAACAATGAGCAGTTCTTC,CATSVPVNNEQFF
TRBD1,TRBV20-1,TRBJ1-2,few,TGCAGTGCTAGAGATCCCCGCAGGGGGAATGGCTACACCTTC,CSARDPRRGNGYTF
NA,TRBV4-2,TRBJ1-1,NA,TGTGCCAGCAGCCAATACAACAGGGCGGTGGATCGAGCTTTCTTT,CASSQYNRAVDRAFF
TRBD1,TRBV14,TRBJ1-1,NA,TGTGCCAGCAGCCGGACCGGGACAGGGTACACTGAAGCTTTCTTT,CASSRTGTGYTEAFF
NA,TRBV29-1,TRBJ2-3,few,TGCAGCGTTGAAAATGGTGTGGGAACTAGCACAGATACGCAGTATTTT,CSVENGVGTSTDTQYF
NA,TRBV9,TRBJ2-1,few,TGTGCCAGCAGCTCCGCTGCCTACAATGAGCAGTTCTTC,CASSSAAYNEQFF
NA,TRBV9,TRBJ2-7,few,TGTGCCAGCAGCGTAGGGAGCAGTCGCTACGAGCAGTACTTC,CASSVGSSRYEQYF
TRBD2,TRBV4-2,TRBJ2-1,NA,TGTGCCAGCAGCCAAGACGGACTAGCGGGGGGGCCAAACTACAATGAGCAGTTCTTC,CASSQDGLAGGPNYNEQFF
NA,TRBV7-2,TRBJ2-1,few,TGTGCCAGCACCTCGCGGAGCTCCTACAATGAGCAGTTCTTC,CASTSRSSYNEQFF
NA,TRBV5-6,TRBJ1-1,many,TGTGCCAGCAGCTTTGCGGAACTTGAAGCTTTCTTT,CASSFAELEAFF
NA,TRBV7-2,TRBJ2-7,few,TGTGCCAGCAGCTTCCTCCTGACTAGTACAAACTACGAGCAGTACTTC,CASSFLLTSTNYEQYF
NA,TRBV29-1,TRBJ2-1,NA,TGCAGCGTAAGGTACAATGAGCAGTTCTTC,CSVRYNEQFF
NA,TRBV4-1,TRBJ1-1,NA,TGCGCCAGCAGCCAAGCGACGGGTAGGTGGAACACTGAAGCTTTCTTT,CASSQATGRWNTEAFF
TRBD2,TRBV12-3/TRBV12-4,TRBJ2-1,NA,TGTGCCAGCAGCCACGGGAGCGGGGCGGGTTTC,CASSHGSGAGF
NA,TRBV7-9,TRBJ2-1,NA,TGTGCCAGCAGCTTAGCGGGAGTTCTCTACAATGAGCAGTTCTTC,CASSLAGVLYNEQFF
TRBD1,TRBV11-3,TRBJ1-2,NA,TGTGCCAGCAGCGACCTTACATGGGACAGGGTCTATGGCTACACCTTC,CASSDLTWDRVYGYTF
NA,TRBV4-1,TRBJ1-2,few,TGCGCCAGCAGCCAAGATCCTTACCCTAACTATGGCTACACCTTC,CASSQDPYPNYGYTF
NA,TRBV12-3/TRBV12-4,TRBJ1-2,few,TGTGCCAGCAGTTCCCTGGGGTCCTACACCTTC,CASSSLGSYTF
TRBD1,TRBV20-1,TRBJ1-2,NA,TGCAGTGCTAGAGACCCTATGACAGGGAACTATGGCTACACCTTC,CSARDPMTGNYGYTF
TRBD2,TRBV29-1,TRBJ2-3,few,TGCAGCGTTGAAGATCTCGTAGGGCTAGCGGACCGGGGAGATACGCAGTATTTT,CSVEDLVGLADRGDTQYF
NA,TRBV5-1,TRBJ2-5,few,TGCGCCAGCAGCCCTGGAGTCGATACTAAAGAGACCCAGTACTTC,CASSPGVDTKETQYF
NA,TRBV7-9,TRBJ1-1,NA,TGTGCCAGCAGCTTAGGAGGGCCCAGCGCTTTCTTT,CASSLGGPSAFF
NA,TRBV6-5,TRBJ2-3,NA,TGTGCCAGCAGTTACATGCCGCTGGGGGTTCCCACAGATACGCAGTATTTT,CASSYMPLGVPTDTQYF
NA,TRBV19,TRBJ2-7,few,TGTGCCAGTAGTATGGCACCGGGTCCCTACGAGCAGTACTTC,CASSMAPGPYEQYF
NA,TRBV9,TRBJ2-3,NA,TGTGCCAGCAGCGTAGTAGGTGGGGGTGGCACAGATACGCAGTATTTT,CASSVVGGGGTDTQYF
NA,TRBV7-8,TRBJ2-3,few,TGTGCCAGCAGCTTTGAAGAGGCAGATACGCAGTATTTT,CASSFEEADTQYF